A single sample is the source of the 29 T cell receptor beta chains below, sequenced in a study of OX40 agonist ivuxolimab in advanced cancers. To prepare the library, the immunoSEQ multiplex PCR assay was applied. Here the immuneACCESS table is served through TCRdb, limited to in-frame sequences with V and J called. Missing clones are a known gap in these copies; in checked studies unresolved V genes cover under half, and the rest lacks a known reason. Across this sample there are more than 40,000 clones, with 88% seen only once. The ten largest clonotypes hold around 60% of the sample. Sequenced material: CD4+ or CD8+ T cells sorted from blood, taken in a trial of the OX40 agonist ivuxolimab. The receptors here all came from an adult with an advanced solid tumor such as melanoma, head and neck, liver or kidney cancer.

The chain links TRBV4-1 to TRBJ1-4, with D perhaps TRBD1 (6 bases). The CDR3 loop spans 15 amino acids. V lost 4 bases to trimming and J lost 7 bases, with 16 bases between them. CDR1 is MGHRA, CDR2 YSYEKL, per germline. CDR3: CASSPLGGISEKLFF. For the CDR3, the DNA is TGCGCCAGCAGCCCCTTAGGGGGGATTAGTGAAAAACTGTTTTTT.

In its sample, this clone was seen a few times. This chain joins TRBV10-1 and TRBJ2-7; a weak D match, TRBD1 (6 bases). This CDR3 spans 15 amino acids. V gave up 4 bases and J gave up 10 bases, with 23 bases separating them. Germline-derived CDR1 and CDR2 are WNHNN and SYGVQD (reference sequence). CDR3 region: CASSVVTGGQSAQYF. The CDR3 DNA reads TGCGCCAGCAGTGTTGTCACCGGAGGACAGTCGGCCCAGTACTTC.

This clone has just a few counts. The chain uses TRBV7-9 and TRBJ1-6; possible D gene TRBD1, 6 bases. This CDR3 contains 15 residues. CDR1 is SEHNR, CDR2 FQNEAQ, per germline (reference sequence). V was clipped by 2 bases and J by 6 bases, with 11 bases between them. The CDR3 region is CASSLRGTPNSPLHF. The CDR3 nucleotides are TGTGCCAGCAGCTTAAGGGGGACCCCTAATTCACCCCTCCACTTT.

The chain joins TRBV5-4 to TRBJ2-5; 15 positions match TRBD2. This CDR3 contains 19 residues. The germline V gene has CDR1 SGHNT and CDR2 YYREEE (reference sequence). V lost 4 bases to trimming and J lost 1 base; unmatched junction nucleotides: 11. This CDR3 reads CASSPGLAGGVLSQETQYF. In DNA form, the CDR3 reads TGTGCCAGCAGCCCGGGACTAGCGGGGGGTGTATTGTCCCAAGAGACCCAGTACTTC.

The chain uses TRBV5-1 and TRBJ2-3, with 12 bases fitting TRBD2. Unmatched junction bases numbered 4, after V lost 5 bases and J lost 0 bases. The CDR3 is 16 residues long. The germline V gene encodes CDR1 SGHRS and CDR2 YFSETQ. The CDR3 sequence: CASRGLAGPSTDTQYF. As DNA, the CDR3 is TGCGCCAGCAGGGGACTAGCGGGTCCTAGCACAGATACGCAGTATTTT. The whole variable domain, remainder taken from reference TRBV5-1 and TRBJ2-3, is KAGVTQTPRYLIKTRGQQVTLSCSPISGHRSVSWYQQTPGQGLQFLFEYFSETQRNKGNFPGRFSGRQFSNSRSEMNVSTLELGDSALYLCASRGLAGPSTDTQYFGPGTRLTVL.

V and J are TRBV6-4 and TRBJ2-7, with a possible D match to TRBD2 (5 bases). The CDR3 spans 13 residues. The V gene's germline CDR1 is MRHNA and CDR2 SNTAGT. With 9 bases removed from V and 2 bases from J, the gap between germline ends came to 14 bases. The CDR3 coding sequence is TGTGCCAGTGGCGATGGGAGACCCTACGAGCAGTACTTC. Encoded protein: CASGDGRPYEQYF.

The J gene is TRBJ2-3, the V gene TRBV13, with 8 bases lining up with TRBD1. Germline V gene sequence: CDR1 PRHDT, CDR2 FYEKMQ (reference sequence). The length of the CDR3 is 16 residues. J lost 6 bases, V lost 0 bases, and 8 bases had no gene match. The CDR3 bases are TGTGCCAGCAGCTTAGGGACAGGGGTCCCCGAGGATACGCAGTATTTT. The encoded protein is CASSLGTGVPEDTQYF.

The CDR3 region is CASSLASGNQPQHF. The CDR3 DNA follows: TGTGCCAGCAGCTTAGCATCAGGTAATCAGCCCCAGCATTTT. V usage is TRBV11-2 and J usage is TRBJ1-5; D is undetermined. CDR1 is SGHAT, CDR2 FQNNGV, per germline. V lost 1 base to trimming and J lost 4 bases, with 8 bases between them. This CDR3 has 14 amino acids.

The rearrangement links TRBV27 to TRBJ2-3; D not resolved. Per the germline V gene, CDR1 is MNHEY and CDR2 is SMNVEV (reference sequence). V was pared by 11 bases and J by 0 bases, with 15 bases between. The CDR3 length is 14 residues. The CDR3 protein is CAGPGPASTDTQYF. The DNA for the CDR3 is TGTGCCGGCCCTGGCCCAGCTAGCACAGATACGCAGTATTTT.

The chain is built from TRBV10-3 and TRBJ2-7; 9 bases map to TRBD1. Germline V gene lookup returns CDR1 ENHRY and CDR2 SYGVKD. The CDR3 has 14 residues. Trimming cost V 6 bases and J 6 bases; bases outside gene matches: 9. This chain's CDR3 is CAISASGQGSEQYF. The DNA for the CDR3 is TGTGCCATCAGCGCCTCCGGACAGGGGAGCGAGCAGTACTTC.

This clone showed up just a few times. The gene calls are TRBV4-3 and TRBJ1-4; 9 bases align to TRBD1. V shed 1 base and J 5 bases; nucleotides not matched to a gene: 5. This CDR3 has 16 residues. CDR1 LGHNA and CDR2 YSLEER come from the germline V gene. The CDR3 nucleotides read TGCGCCAGCAGCCAAGTCCTCGGACAGGGGAATGAAAAACTGTTTTTT. This translates into CASSQVLGQGNEKLFF.

The rearrangement uses TRBV27 and TRBJ2-1; 11 positions agree with TRBD2. J lost 3 bases, V lost 8 bases, and 6 bases had no gene match. This CDR3 contains 15 residues. The germline V gene encodes CDR1 MNHEY and CDR2 SMNVEV (reference sequence). CDR3 sequence reads: CASSEGTSGYNEQFF. The CDR3 DNA is TGTGCCAGCTCCGAGGGGACTAGCGGCTACAATGAGCAGTTCTTC.

The J gene is TRBJ2-7, the V gene TRBV18; D may be TRBD1 (5 bases). Germline V gene sequence: CDR1 KGHSH, CDR2 LQKENI. The CDR3 has 13 amino acids. Trimming left V 3 bases short and J 4 bases short, with 10 bases between. CDR3 in amino acids: CASSPVREYEQYF. CDR3 coding DNA: TGTGCCAGCTCACCGGTCAGGGAATACGAGCAGTACTTC.

This clone has just a few counts. V usage is TRBV18 and J usage is TRBJ2-3; D may be TRBD1 (5 bases). The germline V and J ends were trimmed by 4 bases and 2 bases, with 13 bases remaining between them. Germline V gives CDR1 KGHSH, CDR2 LQKENI. There are 15 residues in the CDR3. CDR3 nucleotides: TGTGCCAGCTCACTTACTCGACAGATCACAGATACGCAGTATTTT. Translated, it gives CASSLTRQITDTQYF.

The chain recombines TRBV11-3 with TRBJ2-1, with 11 bases aligning to TRBD2. J was trimmed by 9 bases and V by 2 bases; bases with no gene match: 6. Germline lookup yields CDR1 SGHNT and CDR2 YENEEA. The length of the CDR3 is 15 residues. CDR3 in amino acids: CASSLSSSGGSEQFF. In DNA form, the CDR3 reads TGTGCCAGCAGCTTAAGTTCTAGCGGGGGGTCTGAGCAGTTCTTC.

The chain links TRBV2 to TRBJ1-2, with 7 bases matching TRBD1. Looked up from germline, CDR1 is SNHLY and CDR2 is FYNNEI. V lost 6 bases to trimming and J lost 4 bases; unmatched junction nucleotides: 5. The CDR3 is made up of 13 amino acids. The CDR3 nucleotides read TGTGCCAGCAGGTCACAGGGGAGCTATGGCTACACCTTC. Protein sequence: CASRSQGSYGYTF.

The chain is built from TRBV6-5 and TRBJ2-7, with D perhaps matching TRBD1 (6 bases). CDR1 is MNHEY and CDR2 is SVGAGI in the germline V gene. CDR3 length equals 16 residues. With 2 bases removed from V and 2 bases from J, the gap between germline ends came to 16 bases. CDR3 sequence: CASSYEQGLNPYEQYF. CDR3 DNA sequence: TGTGCCAGCAGTTACGAACAGGGATTGAACCCCTACGAGCAGTACTTC.

This chain links TRBV5-1 with TRBJ2-1; TRBD2 matches 13 bases. There are 17 residues in the CDR3. J was trimmed by 9 bases and V by 0 bases; bases with no gene match: 9. Germline CDR1 is SGHRS and CDR2 is YFSETQ. This chain's CDR3 is CASSLDPGLAGEGEQFF. CDR3 in DNA: TGCGCCAGCAGCTTGGACCCCGGACTAGCGGGAGAGGGTGAGCAGTTCTTC.

The J gene is TRBJ1-1, the V gene TRBV7-8; D remains ambiguous. V lost 2 bases and J lost 0, with 13 bases in between. This CDR3 has 16 amino acids. Germline CDR1 and CDR2: SGHVS and FQNEAQ. The CDR3, as DNA: TGTGCCAGCAGCTTATCCGCATCTTGGTTGAACACTGAAGCTTTCTTT. It yields the protein CASSLSASWLNTEAFF.

This sequence joins TRBV2 and TRBJ2-6; 7 positions match TRBD2. J lost 4 bases, V lost 2 bases, and 11 bases had no gene match. The CDR3 runs to 18 residues. CDR1 is SNHLY and CDR2 is FYNNEI in the germline V gene. CDR3 DNA sequence: TGTGCCAGCAGTGAACTAGGCGGGGGATTCTCGGGGGCCAACGTCCTGACTTTC. Translation gives CASSELGGGFSGANVLTF.

The genes are TRBV7-9 and TRBJ1-1; possibly TRBD1 for D (6 bases). The CDR3 contains 15 residues. The germline gives CDR1 SEHNR, CDR2 FQNEAQ (reference sequence). V was pared by 3 bases and J by 0 bases, with 11 bases between. CDR3 DNA: TGTGCCAGCAGCTTCGAGGGGGGGATGAACACTGAAGCTTTCTTT. Protein product: CASSFEGGMNTEAFF.

The V gene is TRBV6-4, the J gene TRBJ2-1; 7 positions match TRBD2. Germline V gene data show CDR1 as MRHNA and CDR2 as SNTAGT. The CDR3 has 14 amino acids. With V trimmed by 5 bases and J by 3 bases, 4 bases remained unmatched. The CDR3 sequence: CASSSGEYYNEQFF. CDR3 DNA: TGTGCCAGCAGTAGCGGGGAATACTACAATGAGCAGTTCTTC.

The chain links TRBV5-1 to TRBJ2-3, with a weak D call TRBD1 (5 bases). This CDR3 comprises 13 residues. Germline-derived CDR1 and CDR2 are SGHRS and YFSETQ. Trimming removed 4 bases from V and 2 bases from J, with 8 bases in between. CDR3 sequence: CASSDSNTDTQYF. DNA for the CDR3: TGCGCCAGCAGCGACAGCAACACAGATACGCAGTATTTT.

This CDR3 is CASSARGRGGADTGELFF. The DNA of the CDR3 is TGTGCCAGCAGCGCCCGTGGGCGGGGGGGCGCCGACACCGGGGAGCTGTTTTTT. The V and J genes are TRBV11-3 and TRBJ2-2; 9 nucleotides match TRBD2. Germline V gene lookup returns CDR1 SGHNT and CDR2 YENEEA. V shed 5 bases and J 3 bases; nucleotides not matched to a gene: 13. The length of the CDR3 is 18 residues.

This chain connects TRBV4-1 to TRBJ2-7; a possible D gene is TRBD2 (5 bases). CDR1 is MGHRA and CDR2 is YSYEKL in the germline V gene. The CDR3 is 13 residues long. Between the trimmed V and J ends, which lost 3 bases and 1 base, there was a span of 7 bases. Here the CDR3 reads CASSHRTSYEQYF. Written as DNA, the CDR3 is TGCGCCAGCAGCCACAGGACTTCCTACGAGCAGTACTTC.

This chain links TRBV25-1 with TRBJ2-5; 9 bases are a match to TRBD1. The V segment lost 7 bases and the J segment 5 bases; nucleotides outside the gene matches: 17. From germline, CDR1 is MGHDK and CDR2 SYGVNS. CDR3 length: 17 amino acids. The CDR3 loop reads CASTEDLKDRGWETQYF. CDR3 in DNA: TGTGCCAGCACCGAAGATCTTAAGGACAGGGGATGGGAGACCCAGTACTTC.

The chain is built from TRBV7-2 and TRBJ2-5; unclear D gene. V dropped 2 bases and J dropped 3 bases, with 7 bases sitting between them. Germline CDR1 and CDR2: SGHTA and FQGNSA. The CDR3 extends over 13 amino acids. CDR3 DNA: TGTGCCAGCAGCTTATATGGTGAAGAGACCCAGTACTTC. Amino acid sequence: CASSLYGEETQYF.

The chain joins TRBV19 to TRBJ1-6, with D possibly being TRBD1 (6 bases). V lost 6 bases and J 8 bases, leaving 11 bases between the germline ends. CDR3 length: 13 amino acids. Germline loops: CDR1 LNHDA, CDR2 SQIVND (reference sequence). As DNA, the CDR3 is TGTGCCAGTAGGCAGGGGCCCTATTCACCCCTCCACTTT. Protein product: CASRQGPYSPLHF.

This chain links TRBV5-1 with TRBJ2-3; a weak D match, TRBD2 (6 bases). V dropped 7 bases and J dropped 4 bases, with 19 bases sitting between them. Germline V gives CDR1 SGHRS, CDR2 YFSETQ. This CDR3 region has 15 residues. The CDR3 reads CASRSGLANPDTQYF. The CDR3 nucleotides are TGCGCCAGCCGCTCGGGACTCGCAAACCCAGATACGCAGTATTTT.